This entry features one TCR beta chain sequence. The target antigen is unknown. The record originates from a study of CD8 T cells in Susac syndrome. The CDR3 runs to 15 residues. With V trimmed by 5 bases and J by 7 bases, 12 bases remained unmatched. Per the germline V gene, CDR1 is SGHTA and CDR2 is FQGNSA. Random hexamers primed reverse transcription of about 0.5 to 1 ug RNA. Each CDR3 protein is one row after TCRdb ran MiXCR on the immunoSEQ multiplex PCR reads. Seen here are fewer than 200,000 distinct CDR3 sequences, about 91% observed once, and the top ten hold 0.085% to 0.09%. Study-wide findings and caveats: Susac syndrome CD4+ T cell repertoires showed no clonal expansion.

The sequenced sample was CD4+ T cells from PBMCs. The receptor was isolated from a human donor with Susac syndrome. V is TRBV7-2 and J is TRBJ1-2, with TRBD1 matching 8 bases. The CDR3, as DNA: TGTGCCAGCAGCCCCAGAGGACAGGGTGTTGTTGGCTACACCTTC. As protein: CASSPRGQGVVGYTF.